Included here is one T cell receptor (beta chain) sequence, with context. The antigen it recognizes is unknown. One base away there is no much larger clone; base qualities are not given. These data are taken from a study of shared clonotypes between healthy human individuals (dated by TCRdb to the early 2020s). Some background on the complete study: Three men and two women, aged 18 to 49 years, made up the cohort. For each donor, CD4 naive and CD4 memory were each given three plates, CD8 naive was given two plates, and CD8 memory was given one plate. To increase sequencing depth and limit assay-specific biases, different laboratories used diverse techniques to prepare libraries and sequence TCR repertoires. To estimate repertoire size and how much clonotypes are shared between individuals, the study performed deep sequencing of blood TCR repertoires from roughly five healthy adults. Each donor's leukapheresis produced roughly between roughly 0.85 and 10 billion PBMCs.

Reading the germline V gene gives CDR1 SNHLY and CDR2 FYNNEI. From its cysteine to its phenylalanine, the CDR3 spans 16 amino acids. Only the CDR3 DNA is retained, 48 bases long and in frame from the first base. The V end gives up 7 bases and the J end 4 bases, leaving 11 bases in the junction not matched to a gene. The donors were healthy, HIV-negative adults who had no recently reported acute infections or vaccinations. Every donor was a Caucasian adult residing in Nashville, Tennessee, USA. CD4+ T cells were enriched by magnetic negative selection; naive cells were then positively selected on CD45RA, and the negative fraction formed the memory subset. Blood was collected by leukapheresis, and PBMCs were isolated by Ficoll-Histopaque density gradient centrifugation and then cryopreserved in liquid nitrogen vapor phase. Analytical flow cytometry was used to check the purity and quantity of every magnetically sorted T cell population. Genomic DNA was isolated from each sorted fraction and quantified by UV absorbance on a Nanodrop 2000c.

Using the deep immunoSEQ assay, TCR CDR3 regions were amplified from genomic DNA by multiplex PCR. Genomic DNA extracted from each cell subset was distributed evenly over all wells of several immunoSEQ 96-well plates, and each plate served as one replicate. For sorted subsets, roughly 200 ng of genomic DNA, equivalent to 30,000 or so T cell genomes, went into each replicate PCR. Purified libraries were measured with a Qubit 3.0 fluorometer, size-checked on a Bioanalyzer 2100, and measured again with the KAPA Library Quantification kit. Every immunoSEQ 96-well plate was sequenced on a dedicated single-read 150-cycle Illumina NextSeq 550 flow cell. The original methods were these. The immunoSEQ output contained only junctional sequences without quality scores, so filtering could not match that applied to full-length reads. Sequences were annotated with PyIR, a Python wrapper for IgBLAST v1.9, and V/J genes and CDR3 were assigned using IMGT germline references. Reads were filtered out if the reads had weak V/J assignments (E-value above 1e-6), no CDR3, stop codons, out-of-frame junctions, or ambiguous translated residues. V3J clonotypes were defined as sequences sharing the same inferred V gene, J gene, and CDR3 amino acid sequence. To compute the percentage overlap between repertoires, the number of shared unique clonotypes was divided by the size of the smaller repertoire. Three approaches were used to assess repertoire richness: RTK rarefaction, the Chao1 estimator, and Recon v2.1 estimates of unobserved clonotypes. OLGA was used to compute generation probabilities for all TCRbeta clonotypes that the gDNA method yielded from several donors. The table was pulled from immuneACCESS by TCRdb, which kept in-frame rearrangements only. Such tables lose some clones; where checked, under half of the loss comes from unresolved V genes, and the rest has no known cause. The V and J calls and clone size were taken over from that table, and D and trimming were inferred from the DNA. The sample records 2,500,000 or so clones, roughly nine tenths of which are singletons. Of the sample, around 0.14% is held by the ten largest clones.

General conclusions and limits of the study: Because the study included a small number of donors, the genetic and exposure-history diversity represented was limited. Naive subsets generally had larger estimated clonotype richness than memory subsets did. Clonotypes shared by all four sorted-subset donors showed higher generation probabilities than non-shared clonotypes. Only blood was sampled, and tissue TCR repertoires likely differ from those in blood. Sharing across a few donors was observed for around 4.8% of naive CD4, less than 4% of naive CD8, 2.3% of memory CD4, and around 0.4% of memory CD8 clonotypes. Even with the large sequencing depth, rarefaction of the sorted-subset datasets indicated that sequencing was incomplete. Based on pairwise subsampling, the degree of clonotype sharing among donors was expected to be affected by sequencing depth.

Sample: naive CD4+ T cells sorted from blood. The sample's cell subset or site label, in plain terms: CD45RA+ positively selected. The receptor was derived from a man younger than 35 in good health. The chain is encoded by TRBV2 joined to TRBJ2-3; the central 10 bases match TRBD2. The CDR3 reads CASNPRPLAGADTQYF. The nucleotide sequence is given as TGTGCCAGCAACCCTAGACCCCTAGCGGGAGCAGATACGCAGTATTTT.